This is a list of T cell receptor beta chains from one sample in a study of blood T cell repertoires in COVID-19. Clones were read by immunoSEQ multiplex PCR, and TCRdb kept only the in-frame ones, dropping some. This table has fewer than 350,000 clones, around 81% appearing once. Sequences were obtained from peripheral blood. These receptors were obtained from a woman aged 55 to 70 with active or convalescent COVID-19. Each CDR3 is given without its conserved first and last residue. Each record gives: J gene, V gene, CDR3 protein.

J: TRBJ2-7; V: TRBV2; CDR3: ASSVEGSGKQY
J: TRBJ1-6; V: TRBV10-3; CDR3: AISESRTENSPLH
J: TRBJ1-5; V: TRBV6-1; CDR3: ASSTGTVSNQPQH
J: TRBJ2-5; V: TRBV4-2; CDR3: ASSQATGVQETQY
J: TRBJ2-3; V: TRBV7-3; CDR3: ASSVGLARDTQY
J: TRBJ1-5; V: TRBV2; CDR3: ASSAGTGSGQPQH
J: TRBJ2-2; V: TRBV2; CDR3: ASSEAAGTNTGELF
J: TRBJ1-4; V: TRBV6-5; CDR3: ASRLQGASEKLF
J: TRBJ2-1; V: TRBV30; CDR3: ACDRDDYNEQF
J: TRBJ1-6; V: TRBV24-1; CDR3: ATQGQGGSPLH
J: TRBJ2-7; V: TRBV11-2; CDR3: ASSQRLAGVYEQY
J: TRBJ2-7; V: TRBV7-7; CDR3: ASSLAGQGDKEQY
J: TRBJ2-3; V: TRBV10-1; CDR3: ASSIQGAPTDTQY
J: TRBJ1-5; V: TRBV9; CDR3: ASSIDRTGGNQPQH
J: TRBJ2-7; V: TRBV7-3; CDR3: ASSPSSGSYEQY
J: TRBJ2-1; V: TRBV9; CDR3: ASSGLAEAANEQF
J: TRBJ2-7; V: TRBV2; CDR3: ASSGDRMIYEQY
J: TRBJ2-2; V: TRBV27; CDR3: ASSFQGNTGELF
J: TRBJ1-1; V: TRBV6-5; CDR3: ASSSGTVGSAEAF
J: TRBJ1-5; V: TRBV5-1; CDR3: ASSPSPYPGNQPQH
J: TRBJ1-2; V: TRBV11-2; CDR3: ASSLPPWQGYSGYT
J: TRBJ2-5; V: TRBV5-6; CDR3: ASSLTRDSQETQY
J: TRBJ2-5; V: TRBV7-8; CDR3: ASSLVVSQETQY
J: TRBJ1-2; V: TRBV7-3; CDR3: ASSLTPTGLDYGYT
J: TRBJ1-4; V: TRBV6-2/TRBV6-3; CDR3: ASSSRSRGATNEKLF
J: TRBJ2-1; V: TRBV7-7; CDR3: ASSFRLAGGKYNEQF
J: TRBJ2-7; V: TRBV6-1; CDR3: ASSEVGGVGEQY
J: TRBJ1-5; V: TRBV6-2/TRBV6-3; CDR3: ASSYGDRVFAY
J: TRBJ1-2; V: TRBV28; CDR3: ASSLDMNYGYT
J: TRBJ1-4; V: TRBV7-9; CDR3: ASSPQGATNEKLF
J: TRBJ1-1; V: TRBV2; CDR3: ASRGQGANTEAF
J: TRBJ2-7; V: TRBV29-1; CDR3: SVPDGARSSEQY
J: TRBJ2-3; V: TRBV9; CDR3: ASSHLAD
J: TRBJ1-1; V: TRBV4-3; CDR3: ASSQTGHTEAF
J: TRBJ2-7; V: TRBV6-2/TRBV6-3; CDR3: ASSYVQGGYEQY
J: TRBJ2-5; V: TRBV19; CDR3: ASSTRRLAGEETQY
J: TRBJ2-6; V: TRBV5-5; CDR3: ASSLGTGLSGANVLT
J: TRBJ2-2; V: TRBV24-1; CDR3: ATSGGPTENTGELF
J: TRBJ2-7; V: TRBV4-2; CDR3: ASSPERGLAYEQY
J: TRBJ1-2; V: TRBV7-2; CDR3: ASSPSGGFTGYT
J: TRBJ2-7; V: TRBV27; CDR3: ASSHPTGEQY
J: TRBJ2-6; V: TRBV21-1; CDR3: ASSPQSGGIEAGANVLT
J: TRBJ2-7; V: TRBV7-9; CDR3: ASSYGDRAYEQY
J: TRBJ2-3; V: TRBV6-2/TRBV6-3; CDR3: ASSYSSRGGGTDTQY
J: TRBJ1-1; V: TRBV19; CDR3: ASSFAGAVTEAF
J: TRBJ2-2; V: TRBV3-1/TRBV3-2; CDR3: ASSARQLNTGELF
J: TRBJ1-3; V: TRBV6-1; CDR3: ASSEATGNTIY
J: TRBJ2-7; V: TRBV18; CDR3: ASSPMDSHYEQY
J: TRBJ2-1; V: TRBV7-7; CDR3: ASSLGRGGPHDEQF
J: TRBJ1-4; V: TRBV9; CDR3: ASSVQGEKLF